The clone carrying this TCR beta chain has ten or more counts. The target antigen is unknown. This sample stems from a study of early T cells in non-severe SARS-CoV-2 infection. Study-wide context: The input, bulk RNA from unsorted whole blood, was sequenced, and chains were unpaired.

Individual cDNA molecules received unique molecular identifiers. MiXCR, run by TCRdb on the 5' RACE reads, gives a single entry per CDR3 protein. The data show about 64,000 distinct CDR3 sequences, around an eighth seen once. CDR3 size: 15 residues. J was trimmed by 7 bases and V by 3 bases; bases with no gene match: 9. The germline gives CDR1 DFQATT, CDR2 SNEGSKA (reference sequence). Findings and caveats of the study: Missing private and CD4 specificities, VDJdb matching favored anti-spike CD8 responses.

This sample comprised whole blood, obtained at baseline. The TCR was taken from an adult who was a healthcare worker with PCR-confirmed SARS-CoV-2 infection or an uninfected control (not recorded which). This chain links TRBV20-1 with TRBJ2-1, with 10 positions matching TRBD2. The CDR3 DNA sequence: TGCAGTGCTAGCGTTCCGCTAGCGGGAGTAAATGAGCAGTTCTTC. It specifies CSASVPLAGVNEQFF.